The 30 T cell receptor beta chains reported below all come from one sample, sequenced in a study of cytomegalovirus exposure and HLA in healthy donors. Researchers ran the PCR with 60 Vbeta and 13 Jbeta primers. Clones were read by immunoSEQ multiplex PCR, and TCRdb kept only the in-frame ones, dropping some. The sample includes 200,000 to 250,000 clones, 65% to 80% of them seen just once. The sample was PBMCs. Receptors were obtained from a man aged 40-55 years in good health and CMV-seronegative.

The chain carries TRBV9 and TRBJ2-3, with D possibly TRBD2 on 6 matching bases. There are 15 residues in the CDR3. Trimming shortened V by 3 bases and J by 2 bases, and 13 bases separated the two germline ends. CDR1 SGDLS and CDR2 YYNGEE come from the germline V gene. DNA of the CDR3: TGTGCCAGCAGCGAGGGACTGGCTCTCACAGATACGCAGTATTTT. It translates to CASSEGLALTDTQYF.

The genes are TRBV5-8 and TRBJ1-1; D is undetermined. CDR1 and CDR2 (germline): SGHTS, YDEGEE. This CDR3 has 13 amino acids. V was clipped by 0 bases and J by 3 bases, with 6 bases between them. The CDR3 DNA follows: TGTGCCAGCAGCTTGGTTAGTGACACTGAAGCTTTCTTT. This gives the protein CASSLVSDTEAFF.

The chain is built from TRBV7-9 and TRBJ1-1; a weak D match, TRBD1 (5 bases). Germline loops: CDR1 SEHNR, CDR2 FQNEAQ (reference sequence). The CDR3 has 13 amino acids. V was pared by 4 bases and J by 5 bases, with 11 bases between. The DNA of the CDR3 is TGTGCCAGCAGCTCACCGGGGGGGACTGAAGCTTTCTTT. Protein: CASSSPGGTEAFF.

V gene TRBV5-4 combines with J gene TRBJ1-1; 8 bases are shared with TRBD1. The V gene's germline CDR1 is SGHNT and CDR2 YYREEE (reference sequence). This CDR3 is built from 12 residues. The DNA for the CDR3 is TGTGCTTCCAGGGGGCCCAACACTGAAGCTTTCTTT. This translates into CASRGPNTEAFF.

This rearrangement joins TRBV15 to TRBJ2-3; 13 positions match TRBD2. Germline V gene lookup returns CDR1 LNHNV and CDR2 YYDKDF (reference sequence). The CDR3 totals 15 residues. V dropped 5 bases and J dropped 5; count of bases not matched to a gene: 4. The CDR3 loop reads CATSQTSGGRDTQYF. The CDR3 DNA sequence: TGTGCCACCAGCCAGACTAGCGGGGGGCGAGATACGCAGTATTTT.

CDR3 DNA sequence: TGTGCCAGCAGCTCTTACAGCAACACTGAAGCTTTCTTT. Translating it yields CASSSYSNTEAFF. The rearrangement uses TRBV5-8 and TRBJ1-1; no clear D. CDR1 SGHTS and CDR2 YDEGEE come from the germline V gene. The CDR3 is 13 residues long. V was cut by 3 bases and J by 2 bases, with 8 bases left in between.

This rearrangement joins TRBV4-1 to TRBJ2-5; TRBD2 aligns across 9 bases. Unmatched junction bases numbered 9, after V lost 0 bases and J lost 1 base. The CDR3 has 18 residues. Germline CDR1 is MGHRA and CDR2 is YSYEKL. The CDR3 protein is CASSQDGWRGGTQETQYF. CDR3 sequence (DNA): TGCGCCAGCAGCCAAGACGGGTGGCGGGGGGGGACCCAAGAGACCCAGTACTTC.

V is TRBV6-1 and J is TRBJ2-3; 8 nucleotides line up with TRBD2. The CDR3 runs 17 residues. Germline loops: CDR1 MNHNS, CDR2 SASEGT. J was trimmed by 0 bases and V by 3 bases; bases with no gene match: 8. The CDR3, as DNA: TGTGCCAGCAGTGAGGGGCCAGCGGGAGTTAGCACAGATACGCAGTATTTT. It yields the protein CASSEGPAGVSTDTQYF.

J is TRBJ2-3 and V is TRBV14, with 8 bases fitting TRBD2. There are 16 residues in the CDR3. Unmatched junction bases numbered 6, after V lost 0 bases and J lost 4 bases. Germline V CDR1 and CDR2: SGHDN, FVKESK. The CDR3 spells CASSQEFGLAPDTQYF. As DNA, the CDR3 is TGTGCCAGCAGCCAAGAATTCGGACTAGCACCAGATACGCAGTATTTT.

The V and J genes are TRBV27 and TRBJ2-7; maybe TRBD2 (6 bases). The CDR3 length is 15 residues. V was cut by 3 bases and J by 0 bases, with 12 bases left in between. CDR1 is MNHEY, CDR2 SMNVEV, per germline (reference sequence). The CDR3 reads CASSLRREPSYEQYF. CDR3 sequence (DNA): TGTGCCAGCAGTTTGCGGCGGGAACCCTCCTACGAGCAGTACTTC.

The chain uses TRBV5-1 and TRBJ2-5, with 12 bases aligning to TRBD2. V was clipped by 4 bases and J by 5 bases; unmatched bases: 6. This CDR3 is built from 15 residues. The germline V gene has CDR1 SGHRS and CDR2 YFSETQ. As DNA, the CDR3 is TGCGCCAGCAGCAAACTAGCGGGGGGTCGGGAGACCCAGTACTTC. Protein product: CASSKLAGGRETQYF.

V and J are TRBV5-6 and TRBJ1-1, with 7 nucleotides matching TRBD1. The germline V gene encodes CDR1 SGHDT and CDR2 YYEEEE. The CDR3 covers 15 residues. V shed 1 base, J shed 5 bases, and the junction held 8 bases outside the gene matches. The CDR3 here is CASSLSPGGGTEAFF. The CDR3 DNA sequence: TGTGCCAGCAGCTTGTCGCCAGGGGGAGGTACTGAAGCTTTCTTT.

The chain has TRBV13 and TRBJ2-5; maybe TRBD2 (5 bases). V shed 2 bases and J shed 0 bases, with 10 bases lying between them. The CDR3 loop spans 15 amino acids. CDR1 is PRHDT, CDR2 FYEKMQ, per germline (reference sequence). This CDR3 is CASSLSGGYQETQYF. CDR3 nucleotide sequence: TGTGCCAGCAGCTTAAGCGGTGGGTACCAAGAGACCCAGTACTTC.

The gene calls are TRBV7-3 and TRBJ1-1; D gene uncertain. The CDR3 is 13 residues long. The germline V gene has CDR1 SGHTA and CDR2 FQGTGA. V gave up 2 bases and J gave up 5 bases, with 9 bases separating them. The CDR3 DNA reads as TGTGCCAGCAGCTTAGCTCGGGAAACTGAAGCTTTCTTT. It translates to CASSLARETEAFF.

J is TRBJ1-2 and V is TRBV14, with 8 bases identical to TRBD1. There are 13 residues in the CDR3. Per germline, CDR1 SGHDN and CDR2 FVKESK. Trimming took 1 base from V and 7 from J; bases not matched to a gene: 2. The CDR3 coding sequence is TGTGCCAGCAGCCAAGGGACAGGGATTGGCTACACCTTC. It translates to CASSQGTGIGYTF.

The chain links TRBV7-3 to TRBJ2-1, with 7 bases identical to TRBD1. Germline values: CDR1 SGHTA, CDR2 FQGTGA. Trimming took 1 base from V and 5 from J; bases not matched to a gene: 11. The CDR3 loop spans 17 amino acids. CDR3 sequence reads: CASSLRGGEGINNEQFF. The CDR3 DNA follows: TGTGCCAGCAGCTTAAGAGGGGGCGAAGGAATCAACAATGAGCAGTTCTTC.

The J gene is TRBJ1-3, the V gene TRBV6-5; weak D call: TRBD1 (6 bases). CDR1 and CDR2 from the germline V gene are MNHEY and SVGAGI. This CDR3 is built from 14 residues. V dropped 8 bases and J dropped 1 base, with 12 bases sitting between them. The CDR3 DNA follows: TGTGCCAGCGCCGGGACATTGTCTGGAAACACCATATATTTT. Translating it yields CASAGTLSGNTIYF.

The chain recombines TRBV5-6 with TRBJ2-1, with D unclear. CDR1 and CDR2 from the germline V gene are SGHDT and YYEEEE. The CDR3 runs to 15 residues. V was clipped by 0 bases and J by 0 bases, with 7 bases between them. For the CDR3, the DNA is TGTGCCAGCAGCTTGGCCCCTTCCTCCTACAATGAGCAGTTCTTC. As protein: CASSLAPSSYNEQFF.

V and J are TRBV29-1 and TRBJ2-5, with D possibly TRBD1 on 6 matching bases. Germline assignment: CDR1 SQVTM and CDR2 ANQGSEA. The ends were cut back, 5 bases at V and 1 base at J, with 14 bases in the middle. There are 14 residues in the CDR3. The CDR3: CSVRQGSRQETQYF. The CDR3 DNA is TGCAGCGTTCGGCAGGGGTCACGCCAAGAGACCCAGTACTTC.

V usage is TRBV6-1 and J usage is TRBJ1-2, with D possibly being TRBD1 (5 bases). This CDR3 contains 13 residues. Germline V gene sequence: CDR1 MNHNS, CDR2 SASEGT. V was clipped by 10 bases and J by 2 bases, with 14 bases between them. The CDR3 DNA sequence: TGTGCCATCACCATGGACACGAACTATGGCTACACCTTC. As protein: CAITMDTNYGYTF.

This clone came up once. J is TRBJ2-5 and V is TRBV19, with TRBD2 as a possible D gene (6 bases). CDR1 is LNHDA and CDR2 is SQIVND in the germline V gene (reference sequence). The CDR3 length is 16 residues. V was trimmed by 3 bases and J by 0 bases, leaving 14 bases between them. The CDR3 here is CASSMGSGSYQETQYF. For the CDR3, the DNA is TGTGCCAGTAGTATGGGCAGCGGGTCGTACCAAGAGACCCAGTACTTC.

This chain uses TRBV6-5 with TRBJ2-1, with TRBD2 matching over 9 bases. V shed 5 bases, J shed 13 bases, and the junction held 9 bases outside the gene matches. Germline CDR1 and CDR2: MNHEY and SVGAGI. CDR3 size: 13 residues. CDR3 residues: CASSAGLALRQFF. CDR3 DNA: TGTGCCAGCAGTGCAGGACTAGCGCTAAGACAGTTCTTC.

V and J are TRBV10-2 and TRBJ2-7; 13 bases align to TRBD2. The CDR3 length is 17 residues. The germline V gene has CDR1 WSHSY and CDR2 SAAADI. After removal of 6 bases from V and 0 bases from J, the junction contained 8 bases not matched to a gene. DNA of the CDR3: TGCGCCAGCAGGAATAGGACTAGCGGGAGCTCCTCCTACGAGCAGTACTTC. It specifies CASRNRTSGSSSYEQYF.

The rearrangement links TRBV5-6 to TRBJ2-1, with 8 bases matching TRBD1. Germline CDR1 SGHDT, CDR2 YYEEEE. This CDR3 region has 15 residues. V shed 4 bases and J 0 bases; nucleotides not matched to a gene: 3. The CDR3 nucleotides are TGTGCCAGCAGCAGGGACAGGAGCTCCTACAATGAGCAGTTCTTC. Protein product: CASSRDRSSYNEQFF.

As to this clone: The junction departs from germline at one end; a sequencing error may be responsible. The chain is built from TRBV2 and TRBJ1-2; D remains ambiguous. The CDR3 runs to 14 residues. The V gene's germline CDR1 is SNHLY and CDR2 FYNNEI. CDR3 loop: CASSGGRNNYGHTF. The CDR3 DNA follows: TGTGCCAGCAGTGGCGGGCGCAATAACTATGGCCACACCTTC.

The chain couples TRBV28 to TRBJ2-3; 7 bases match TRBD1. The CDR3 contains 13 residues. Losses at the gene ends were 5 bases for V and 6 bases for J; bases not matched to a gene: 5. CDR1 MDHEN and CDR2 SYDVKM come from the germline V gene. For the CDR3, the DNA is TGTGCCAGCAGTGGACAGGATCCGGATACGCAGTATTTT. Its translation is CASSGQDPDTQYF.

The CDR3 nucleotides read TGTGCCACCCGGGCACAGGGGGCCTACGAGCAGTACTTC. Encoded protein: CATRAQGAYEQYF. This chain connects TRBV7-9 to TRBJ2-7, with 8 nucleotides matching TRBD1. The trim removed 10 bases at V and 2 bases at J, leaving 7 bases unmatched. CDR3 length equals 13 residues. Germline loops: CDR1 SEHNR, CDR2 FQNEAQ (reference sequence).

The rearrangement joins TRBV6-5 to TRBJ1-2; 7 bases line up with TRBD1. The germline gives CDR1 MNHEY, CDR2 SVGAGI. V lost 2 bases, J lost 10 bases, and 7 bases stayed unmatched. CDR3 length: 13 residues. The CDR3 reads CASSYDTTGIYTF. CDR3 sequence (DNA): TGTGCCAGCAGTTACGATACGACAGGGATCTACACCTTC.

V and J are TRBV5-6 and TRBJ1-3, with D uncertain. The CDR3 consists of 18 residues. CDR1 and CDR2 (germline): SGHDT, YYEEEE. Trimming removed 1 base from V and 0 bases from J, with 17 bases in between. The CDR3 DNA reads TGTGCCAGCAGCTTGATCAATTCAGGTGGCTTCTCTGGAAACACCATATATTTT. Translating gives CASSLINSGGFSGNTIYF.

The chain combines TRBV2 with TRBJ1-1; D gene ambiguous. Germline CDR1 and CDR2: SNHLY and FYNNEI. The V end lost 1 base, the J end lost 1 base, and 4 bases lay between the germline ends. This CDR3 is built from 13 residues. The CDR3 is CASSEDGNTEAFF. The CDR3 coding sequence is TGTGCCAGCAGTGAAGACGGGAACACTGAAGCTTTCTTT.